This T cell receptor beta chain was sequenced for a study of blood T cell repertoires in COVID-19. Study overall: Sources were T cells, B-cell-depleted T cells, or PBMCs; the material itself was cDNA or gDNA.

Here immunoSEQ multiplex PCR was the method, and the copy in TCRdb shows in-frame clones only, minus some. The table lists about 140,000 clones, 70% to 85% of them singletons. This clone has a count of ten or more. The CDR3 consists of 15 residues. Germline CDR1 and CDR2: MDHEN and SYDVKM. The V end lost 6 bases, the J end lost 1 base, and 13 bases lay between the germline ends. The sequenced material came from peripheral blood. V is TRBV28 and J is TRBJ2-4, with D possibly TRBD2 on 6 matching bases. The source is a human donor in a cohort sampled during active COVID-19. The CDR3 here is CASRTTGTAKNIQYF. The CDR3 bases are TGTGCCAGCAGAACTACCGGGACTGCCAAAAACATTCAGTACTTC. The variable domain in full, with the rest retrieved from reference TRBV28 and TRBJ2-4, is DVKVTQSSRYLVKRTGEKVFLECVQDMDHENMFWYRQDPGLGLRLIYFSYDVKMKEKGDIPEGYSVSREKKERFSLILESASTNQTSMYLCASRTTGTAKNIQYFGAGTRLSVL.